The T cell receptor beta chain under discussion was sequenced for a study of cytomegalovirus exposure and HLA in healthy donors. Unrecorded immune exposure was likely among donors, who were nominally healthy when sampled. Study observations and caveats: The study listed approximately 170 cytomegalovirus-associated TCR beta chains.

This clone has more than one count but fewer than ten. Its antigen is unidentified. PCR involved 60 Vbeta and 13 Jbeta primers. Data came from immunoSEQ multiplex PCR; TCRdb stores just in-frame clones and leaves some out. Here the sample spans around 150,000 clones, 70% to 80% being singletons. The source is a human donor in good health. The specimen was PBMCs.

This CDR3 is CASSEAGLAGYNEQFF. The CDR3 DNA follows: TGTGCCAGCAGTGAAGCGGGCCTAGCGGGATACAATGAGCAGTTCTTC. The J gene is TRBJ2-1, the V gene TRBV6-1; 9 bases are shared with TRBD2. This CDR3 has 16 residues. Germline V gene lookup returns CDR1 MNHNS and CDR2 SASEGT. V lost 0 bases and J lost 4; bases outside the gene matches: 4.